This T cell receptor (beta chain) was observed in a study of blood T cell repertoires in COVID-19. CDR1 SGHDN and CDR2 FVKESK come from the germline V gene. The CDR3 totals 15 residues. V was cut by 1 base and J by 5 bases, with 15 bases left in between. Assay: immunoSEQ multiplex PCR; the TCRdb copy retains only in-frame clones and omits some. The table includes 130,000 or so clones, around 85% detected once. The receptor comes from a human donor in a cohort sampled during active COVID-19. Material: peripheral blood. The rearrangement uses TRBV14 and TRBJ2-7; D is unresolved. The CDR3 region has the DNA TGTGCCAGCAGCCAAGGGCCCGGGTGGCTCGACGAGCAGTACTTC. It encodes CASSQGPGWLDEQYF.